Listed here is a single T cell receptor beta chain. Antigen unknown. This sample stems from a study of cytomegalovirus exposure and HLA in healthy donors. Whole-study results and caveats: A later analysis found most CMV-associated TCR beta chains apparently HLA-restricted. There were several of the most significant clusters that appeared linked to common viral pathogens in a later analysis. A missense variant in DCLRE1C was later tied to TCR beta V- and J-gene trimming.

Amplification used 60 Vbeta primers and 13 Jbeta primers. Clones were read by immunoSEQ multiplex PCR, and TCRdb kept only the in-frame ones, dropping some. The data hold 130,000 or so clones, with more than 60% observed a single time. Per germline, CDR1 SGHRS and CDR2 YFSETQ. This CDR3 comprises 14 residues. V was trimmed by 4 bases and J by 0 bases, leaving 8 bases between them. The J gene is TRBJ1-3, the V gene TRBV5-1; D is uncertain. The sequenced material came from PBMCs. This clonotype was sampled from a woman in her thirties or forties in good health and CMV-seropositive. The CDR3, as DNA: TGCGCCAGCAGCCTGGCCTACTCTGGAAACACCATATATTTT. As protein: CASSLAYSGNTIYF.